This T cell receptor (beta chain) was identified during a study of blood T cell repertoires in COVID-19. Sequenced by immunoSEQ multiplex PCR; TCRdb stores in-frame clones only, minus some. The sample includes about 65,000 clones, roughly four fifths of them seen just once. Germline V gives CDR1 SGHRS, CDR2 YFSETQ. J lost 0 bases, V lost 4 bases, and 3 bases had no gene match. CDR3 length: 14 residues. Sequencing used peripheral blood. The chain has TRBV5-1 and TRBJ1-1; TRBD1 matches 7 bases. This sequence originates from a human donor in a cohort sampled during active COVID-19. The CDR3 DNA follows: TGCGCCAGCAGCCTGACAGGGATGAACACTGAAGCTTTCTTT. It codes for CASSLTGMNTEAFF.